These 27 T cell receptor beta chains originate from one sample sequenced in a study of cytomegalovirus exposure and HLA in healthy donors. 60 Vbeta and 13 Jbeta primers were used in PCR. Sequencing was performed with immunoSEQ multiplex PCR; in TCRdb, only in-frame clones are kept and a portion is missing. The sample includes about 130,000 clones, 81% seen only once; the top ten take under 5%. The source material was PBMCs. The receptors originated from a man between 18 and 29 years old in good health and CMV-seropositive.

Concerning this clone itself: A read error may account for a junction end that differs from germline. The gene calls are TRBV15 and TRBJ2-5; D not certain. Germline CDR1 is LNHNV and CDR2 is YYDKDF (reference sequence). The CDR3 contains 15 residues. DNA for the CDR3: TGTGCCACCAGCCGAGATCCGGAGCATCAAGAGACCCAGTACTTC. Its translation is CATSRDPEHQETQYF.

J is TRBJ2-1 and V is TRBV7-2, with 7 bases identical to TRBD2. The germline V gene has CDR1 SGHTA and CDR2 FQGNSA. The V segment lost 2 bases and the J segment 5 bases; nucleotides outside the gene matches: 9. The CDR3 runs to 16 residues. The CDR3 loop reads CASSLNLRGRDNEQFF. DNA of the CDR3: TGTGCCAGCAGCTTAAATCTTCGGGGGAGGGACAATGAGCAGTTCTTC.

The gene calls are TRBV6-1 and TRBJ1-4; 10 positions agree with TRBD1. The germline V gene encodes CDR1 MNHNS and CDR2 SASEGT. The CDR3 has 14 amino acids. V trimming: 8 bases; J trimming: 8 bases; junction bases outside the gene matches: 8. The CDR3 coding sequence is TGTGCCAGCGGATGGGGGGACAGGGGAGAAAAACTGTTTTTT. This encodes CASGWGDRGEKLFF.

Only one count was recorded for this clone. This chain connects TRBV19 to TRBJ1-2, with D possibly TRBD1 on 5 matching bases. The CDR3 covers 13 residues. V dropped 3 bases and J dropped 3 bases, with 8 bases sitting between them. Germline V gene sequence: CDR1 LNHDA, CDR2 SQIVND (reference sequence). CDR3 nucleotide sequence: TGTGCCAGTAGTATGCGACAGTACTATGGCTACACCTTC. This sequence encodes CASSMRQYYGYTF. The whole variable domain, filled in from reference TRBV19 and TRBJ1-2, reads DGGITQSPKYLFRKEGQNVTLSCEQNLNHDAMYWYRQDPGQGLRLIYYSQIVNDFQKGDIAEGYSVSREKKESFPLTVTSAQKNPTAFYLCASSMRQYYGYTFGSGTRLTVV.

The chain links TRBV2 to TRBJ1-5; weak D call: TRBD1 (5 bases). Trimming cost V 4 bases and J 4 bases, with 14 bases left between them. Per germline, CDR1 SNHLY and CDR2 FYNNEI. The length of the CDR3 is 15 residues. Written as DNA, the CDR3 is TGTGCCAGCAGTGCCGAAGGGGAGGGGAATCAGCCCCAGCATTTT. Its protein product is CASSAEGEGNQPQHF.

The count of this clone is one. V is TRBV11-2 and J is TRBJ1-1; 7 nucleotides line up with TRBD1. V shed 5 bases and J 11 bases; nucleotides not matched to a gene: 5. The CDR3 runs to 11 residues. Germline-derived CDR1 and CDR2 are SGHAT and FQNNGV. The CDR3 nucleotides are TGTGCCAGCAGCGAGGACAGGCGCGCTTTCTTT. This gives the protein CASSEDRRAFF.

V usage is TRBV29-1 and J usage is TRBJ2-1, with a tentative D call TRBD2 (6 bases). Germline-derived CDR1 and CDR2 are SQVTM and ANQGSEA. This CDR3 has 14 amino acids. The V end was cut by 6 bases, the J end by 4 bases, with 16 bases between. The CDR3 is CSVTRGGRYNEQFF. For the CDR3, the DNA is TGCAGCGTCACACGAGGAGGGCGGTACAATGAGCAGTTCTTC.

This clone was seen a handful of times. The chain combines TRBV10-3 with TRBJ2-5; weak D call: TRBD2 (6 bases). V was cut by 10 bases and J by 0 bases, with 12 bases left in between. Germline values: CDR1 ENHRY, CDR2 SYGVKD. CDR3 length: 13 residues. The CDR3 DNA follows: TGTGCCACCCAGGAGGGCCACCAAGAGACCCAGTACTTC. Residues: CATQEGHQETQYF.

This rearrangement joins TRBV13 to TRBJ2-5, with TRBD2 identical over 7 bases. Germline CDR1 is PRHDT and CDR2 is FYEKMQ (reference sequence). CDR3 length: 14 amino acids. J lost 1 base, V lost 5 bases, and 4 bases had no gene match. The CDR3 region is CASSIRLAQETQYF. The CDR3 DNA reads TGTGCCAGCAGCATACGACTAGCCCAAGAGACCCAGTACTTC. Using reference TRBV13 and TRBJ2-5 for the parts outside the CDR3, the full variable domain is AAGVIQSPRHLIKEKRETATLKCYPIPRHDTVYWYQQGPGQDPQFLISFYEKMQSDKGSIPDRFSAQQFSDYHSELNMSSLELGDSALYFCASSIRLAQETQYFGPGTRLLVL.

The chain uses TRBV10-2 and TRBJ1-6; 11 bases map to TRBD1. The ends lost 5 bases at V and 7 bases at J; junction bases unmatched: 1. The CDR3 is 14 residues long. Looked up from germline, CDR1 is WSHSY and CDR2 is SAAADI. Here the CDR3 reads CASSRDRGNSPLHF. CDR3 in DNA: TGCGCCAGCAGTCGGGACAGGGGGAATTCACCCCTCCACTTT.

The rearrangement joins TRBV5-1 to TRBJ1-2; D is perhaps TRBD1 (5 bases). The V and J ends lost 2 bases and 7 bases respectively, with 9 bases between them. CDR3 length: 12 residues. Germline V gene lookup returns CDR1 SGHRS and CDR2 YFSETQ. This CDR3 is CASSLFQGGYTF. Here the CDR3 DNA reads TGCGCCAGCAGCTTATTTCAGGGTGGCTACACCTTC. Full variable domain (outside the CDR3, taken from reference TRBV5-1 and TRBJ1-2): KAGVTQTPRYLIKTRGQQVTLSCSPISGHRSVSWYQQTPGQGLQFLFEYFSETQRNKGNFPGRFSGRQFSNSRSEMNVSTLELGDSALYLCASSLFQGGYTFGSGTRLTVV.

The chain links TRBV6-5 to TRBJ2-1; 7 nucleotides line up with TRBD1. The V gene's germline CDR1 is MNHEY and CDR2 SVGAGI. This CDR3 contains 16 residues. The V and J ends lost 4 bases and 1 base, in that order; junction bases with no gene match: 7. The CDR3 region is CASSSEGATSYNEQFF. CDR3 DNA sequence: TGTGCCAGCAGTTCAGAGGGGGCGACGTCCTACAATGAGCAGTTCTTC.

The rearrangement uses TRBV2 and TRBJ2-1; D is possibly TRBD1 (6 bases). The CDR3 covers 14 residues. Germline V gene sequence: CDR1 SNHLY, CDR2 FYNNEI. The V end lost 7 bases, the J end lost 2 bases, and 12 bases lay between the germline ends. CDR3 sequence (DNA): TGTGCCAGCAATGGGTGGACAGCCTACAATGAGCAGTTCTTC. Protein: CASNGWTAYNEQFF.

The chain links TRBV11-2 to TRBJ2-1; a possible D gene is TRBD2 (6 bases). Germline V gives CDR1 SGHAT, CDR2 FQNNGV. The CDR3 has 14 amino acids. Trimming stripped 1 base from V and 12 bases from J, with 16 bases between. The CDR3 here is CASSLGLGHGLQFF. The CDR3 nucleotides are TGTGCCAGCAGCTTAGGACTAGGCCACGGTTTGCAGTTCTTC.

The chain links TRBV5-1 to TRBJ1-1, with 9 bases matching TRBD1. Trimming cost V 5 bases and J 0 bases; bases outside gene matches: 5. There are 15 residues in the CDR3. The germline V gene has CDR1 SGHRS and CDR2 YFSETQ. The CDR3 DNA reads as TGCGCCAGCAGAAAGGGACAGGGTCTGAACACTGAAGCTTTCTTT. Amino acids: CASRKGQGLNTEAFF.

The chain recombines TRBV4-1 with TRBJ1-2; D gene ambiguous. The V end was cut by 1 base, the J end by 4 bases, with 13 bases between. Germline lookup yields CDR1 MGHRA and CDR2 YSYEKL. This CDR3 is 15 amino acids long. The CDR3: CASSQVEQPSYGYTF. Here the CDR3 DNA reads TGCGCCAGCAGCCAAGTGGAACAGCCGTCCTATGGCTACACCTTC.

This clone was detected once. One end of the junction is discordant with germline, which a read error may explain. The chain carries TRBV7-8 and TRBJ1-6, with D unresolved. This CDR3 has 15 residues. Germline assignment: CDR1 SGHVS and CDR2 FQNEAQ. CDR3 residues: CAGSLGSGYNSPLHF. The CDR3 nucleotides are TGTGCCGGCAGCTTAGGTTCAGGATATAATTCACCCCTCCACTTT.

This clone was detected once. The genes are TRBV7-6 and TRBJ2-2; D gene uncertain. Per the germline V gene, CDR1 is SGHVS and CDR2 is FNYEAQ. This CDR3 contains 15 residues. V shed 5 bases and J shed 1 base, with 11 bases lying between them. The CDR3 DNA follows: TGTGCCAGCAGCCCCCTCCCAGTGAACACCGGGGAGCTGTTTTTT. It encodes CASSPLPVNTGELFF.

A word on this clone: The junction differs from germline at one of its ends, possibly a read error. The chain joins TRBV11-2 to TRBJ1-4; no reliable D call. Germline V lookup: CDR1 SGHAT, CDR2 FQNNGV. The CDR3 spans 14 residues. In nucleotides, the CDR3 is TGTGCCAGCAGCTTAGTTTCAACAAATGAAAAACTGTTTTTT. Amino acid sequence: CASSLVSTNEKLFF.

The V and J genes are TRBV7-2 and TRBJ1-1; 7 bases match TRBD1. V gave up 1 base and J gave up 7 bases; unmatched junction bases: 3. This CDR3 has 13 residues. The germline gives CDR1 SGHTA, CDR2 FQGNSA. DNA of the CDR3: TGTGCCAGCAGCTTAGAGGGGGACAGTGAAGCTTTCTTT. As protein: CASSLEGDSEAFF.

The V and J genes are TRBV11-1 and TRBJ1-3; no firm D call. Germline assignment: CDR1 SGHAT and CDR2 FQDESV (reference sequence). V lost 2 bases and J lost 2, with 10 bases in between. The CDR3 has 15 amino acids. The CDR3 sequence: CASSLFMATGNTIYF. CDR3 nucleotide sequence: TGTGCCAGCAGCTTATTTATGGCAACTGGAAACACCATATATTTT.

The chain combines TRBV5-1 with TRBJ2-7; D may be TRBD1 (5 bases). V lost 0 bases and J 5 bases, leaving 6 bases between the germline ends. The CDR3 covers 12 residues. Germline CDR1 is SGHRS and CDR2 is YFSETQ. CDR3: CASSLEGNEQYF. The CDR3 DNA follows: TGCGCCAGCAGCTTGGAGGGGAACGAGCAGTACTTC. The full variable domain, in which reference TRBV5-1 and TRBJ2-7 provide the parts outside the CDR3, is KAGVTQTPRYLIKTRGQQVTLSCSPISGHRSVSWYQQTPGQGLQFLFEYFSETQRNKGNFPGRFSGRQFSNSRSEMNVSTLELGDSALYLCASSLEGNEQYFGPGTRLTVT.

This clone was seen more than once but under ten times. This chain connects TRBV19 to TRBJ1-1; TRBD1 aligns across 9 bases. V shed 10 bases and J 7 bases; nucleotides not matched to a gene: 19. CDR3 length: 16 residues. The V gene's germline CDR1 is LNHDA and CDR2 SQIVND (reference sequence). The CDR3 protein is CATRQSPGQGWGEAFF. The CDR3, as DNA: TGTGCCACTCGACAATCCCCGGGACAGGGCTGGGGTGAAGCTTTCTTT. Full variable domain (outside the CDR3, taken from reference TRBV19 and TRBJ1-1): DGGITQSPKYLFRKEGQNVTLSCEQNLNHDAMYWYRQDPGQGLRLIYYSQIVNDFQKGDIAEGYSVSREKKESFPLTVTSAQKNPTAFYLCATRQSPGQGWGEAFFGQGTRLTVV.

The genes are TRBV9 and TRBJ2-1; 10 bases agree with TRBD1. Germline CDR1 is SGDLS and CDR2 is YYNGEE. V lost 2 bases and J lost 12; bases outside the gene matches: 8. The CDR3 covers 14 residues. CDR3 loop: CASSVDRGYSAQFF. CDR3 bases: TGTGCCAGCAGCGTGGACAGGGGGTATTCGGCGCAGTTCTTC.

This chain's CDR3 is CASSLRIAGGEETQYF. For the CDR3, the DNA is TGTGCCAGCAGCTTACGTATAGCGGGAGGTGAAGAGACCCAGTACTTC. This chain connects TRBV7-9 to TRBJ2-5; 10 nucleotides match TRBD2. CDR3 length equals 16 residues. Germline trimming cut 2 bases from V and 3 bases from J; bases unmatched to any gene: 6. CDR1 and CDR2 (germline): SEHNR, FQNEAQ (reference sequence).

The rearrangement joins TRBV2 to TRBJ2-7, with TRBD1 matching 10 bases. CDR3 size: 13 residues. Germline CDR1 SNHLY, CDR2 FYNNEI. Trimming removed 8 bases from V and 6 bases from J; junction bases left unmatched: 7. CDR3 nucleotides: TGTGCCAGCGGTCGGGGACAGGGGAGCGAGCAGTACTTC. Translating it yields CASGRGQGSEQYF.

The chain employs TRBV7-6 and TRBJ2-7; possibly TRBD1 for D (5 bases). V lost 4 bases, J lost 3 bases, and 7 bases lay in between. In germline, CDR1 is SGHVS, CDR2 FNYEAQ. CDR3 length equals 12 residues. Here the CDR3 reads CASSSQGYEQYF. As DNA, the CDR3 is TGTGCCAGCAGCTCCCAGGGCTACGAGCAGTACTTC.